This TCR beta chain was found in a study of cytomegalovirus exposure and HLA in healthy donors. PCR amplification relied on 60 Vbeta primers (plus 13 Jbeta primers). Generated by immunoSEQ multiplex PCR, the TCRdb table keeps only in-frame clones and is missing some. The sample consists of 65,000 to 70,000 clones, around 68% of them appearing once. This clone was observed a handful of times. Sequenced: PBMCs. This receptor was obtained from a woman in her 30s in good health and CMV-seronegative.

CDR3 in amino acids: CASSSGGVGQPQHF. CDR3 nucleotides: TGTGCCAGCAGTTCAGGGGGCGTTGGTCAGCCCCAGCATTTT. The chain uses TRBV6-5 and TRBJ1-5; 8 positions agree with TRBD1. This CDR3 is 14 amino acids long. Germline-derived CDR1 and CDR2 are MNHEY and SVGAGI. The V and J ends lost 4 bases and 6 bases, in that order; junction bases with no gene match: 5.